This record covers a single T cell receptor beta chain. What it recognizes is unknown. Using constant-segment primers, 5'RACE produced TCR alpha and TCR beta cDNA libraries carrying sample barcodes and UMIs. TCRdb ran MiXCR on the 5' RACE reads and lists one entry per CDR3 protein. The table has around 390,000 distinct CDR3 sequences, approximately 16% seen once. Germline-derived CDR1 and CDR2 are SGHRS and YFSETQ. The CDR3 contains 14 residues. Trimming removed 4 bases at V and 6 bases at J, with 14 bases between. The sample belongs to a study of T-cell memory formation after mild COVID-19. Turning to the study itself: Most TCR clusters belonged to a single donor. General study results and limits: Among clones contracting day 15 to 85, CD4/CD8 was balanced, whereas later expanders leaned CD4+.

The sequence came from a man between 18 and 35 years old who had mild COVID-19 (a few samples of this study predate the infection). Cell type and time point are not known. Sequencing input: PBMCs or a T cell subset sorted from them (not recorded which). This sequence joins TRBV5-1 and TRBJ1-5; D ambiguous. Written as DNA, the CDR3 is TGCGCCAGCAGCCCAAACAGTGACGGTCAGCCCCAGCATTTT. Residues: CASSPNSDGQPQHF.